This T cell receptor (beta chain) was recovered during a study of shared clonotypes between healthy human individuals. Deletions cut 0 bases from V and 0 bases from J, with 3 bases between. Germline CDR1 reads LGHNA; CDR2 reads YNFKEQ. The CDR3 length is 15 residues. Study conclusions and caveats: A few donors shared approximately 5% of their naive CD4 clonotypes.

By share, this clone counts as medium-sized. Its target is unknown. This sample also contains other DNA sequences that code for the same CDR3. It was across several immunoSEQ plates that each subset's genomic DNA was evenly split. Measured with immunoSEQ multiplex PCR; TCRdb has only the in-frame clones, and not every one. The table lists over a million clones, around 78% of them singletons, with roughly 0.55% in the top ten. The sequenced sample was memory CD4+ T cells from PBMCs. Regarding subset: CD45RA-negative fraction. This sequence originates from a man between 18 and 29 years old in good health. Some clones in this sample may be carry-over from other donors' samples. This chain links TRBV4-2 with TRBJ2-6; D gene uncertain. CDR3 region: CASSQEGSGANVLTF. The CDR3 DNA reads TGTGCCAGCAGCCAAGAGGGCTCTGGGGCCAACGTCCTGACTTTC.